These 6 T cell receptor beta chains were all obtained from the same sample, sequenced in a study of T cell responses to AZD1222 COVID-19 vaccine. The method was immunoSEQ multiplex PCR; TCRdb's version includes in-frame clones alone and lacks a portion of them. The sample holds about 150,000 clones, 80% to 95% seen once. Here the sequenced sample was peripheral blood, taken on day 0 of AZD1222 vaccination. Source of these receptors: an adult in good health.

This rearrangement joins TRBV7-2 to TRBJ2-2; D remains unclear. Trimming took 1 base from V and 0 from J, leaving 3 bases between them. The length of the CDR3 is 14 residues. Germline V gene lookup returns CDR1 SGHTA and CDR2 FQGNSA. Written as DNA, the CDR3 is TGTGCCAGCAGCTTAGAACCGAACACCGGGGAGCTGTTTTTT. This gives the protein CASSLEPNTGELFF.

The chain combines TRBV19 with TRBJ2-2; TRBD2 matches 8 bases. This CDR3 is 12 amino acids long. Looked up from germline, CDR1 is LNHDA and CDR2 is SQIVND (reference sequence). As DNA, the CDR3 is TGTGCTACTAGCGGGAACACCGGGGAGCTGTTTTTT. Translated: CATSGNTGELFF.

The chain carries TRBV6-5 and TRBJ2-7; 7 bases fit TRBD1. J was trimmed by 5 bases and V by 0 bases; bases with no gene match: 7. CDR3 length equals 15 residues. Germline-derived CDR1 and CDR2 are MNHEY and SVGAGI. CDR3 in DNA: TGTGCCAGCAGTTACTCGAGGGACAGCAGGGACGAGCAGTACTTC. Translating gives CASSYSRDSRDEQYF.

The chain couples TRBV29-1 to TRBJ2-5; TRBD2 matches 9 bases. CDR1 is SQVTM and CDR2 is ANQGSEA in the germline V gene. The CDR3 extends over 15 amino acids. V gave up 4 bases and J gave up 0 bases; unmatched junction bases: 6. The CDR3 region is CSVGPSGAYQETQYF. In nucleotides, the CDR3 is TGCAGCGTTGGGCCTAGCGGGGCGTACCAAGAGACCCAGTACTTC.

The chain employs TRBV6-2 or TRBV6-3 and TRBJ1-1; no reliable D call. The CDR3 contains 12 residues. Deletions cut 2 bases from V and 5 bases from J, with 6 bases between. Germline V lookup: CDR1 MNHEY, CDR2 SVGEGT. CDR3 nucleotides: TGTGCCAGCAGTTACGATAGGACTGAAGCTTTCTTT. Its translation: CASSYDRTEAFF.

The V call is TRBV5-5, the J call TRBJ2-7, with TRBD1 matching over 7 bases. The ends lost 4 bases at V and 6 bases at J; junction bases unmatched: 10. The CDR3 contains 14 residues. The germline V gene encodes CDR1 SGHKS and CDR2 YYEKEE (reference sequence). The CDR3 region is CASSHPDRAGEQYF. For the CDR3, the DNA is TGTGCCAGCAGCCACCCCGACAGGGCCGGCGAGCAGTACTTC.